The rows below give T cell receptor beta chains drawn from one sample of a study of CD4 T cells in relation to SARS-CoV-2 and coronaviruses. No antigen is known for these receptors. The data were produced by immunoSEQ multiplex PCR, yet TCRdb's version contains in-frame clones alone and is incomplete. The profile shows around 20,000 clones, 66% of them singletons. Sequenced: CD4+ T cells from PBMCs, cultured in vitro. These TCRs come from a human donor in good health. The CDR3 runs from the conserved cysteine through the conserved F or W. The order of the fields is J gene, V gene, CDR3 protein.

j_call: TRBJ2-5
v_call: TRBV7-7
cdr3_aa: CASSLGSGQLETQYF

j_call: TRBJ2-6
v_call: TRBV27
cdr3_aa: CASRPRGSGANVLTF

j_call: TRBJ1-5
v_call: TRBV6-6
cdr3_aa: CASSSRTGGGQPQHF

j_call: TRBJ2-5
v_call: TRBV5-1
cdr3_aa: CASSQGLWETQYF

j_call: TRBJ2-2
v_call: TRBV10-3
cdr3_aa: CAISLKREANTGELFF

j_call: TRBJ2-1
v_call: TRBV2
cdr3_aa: CASRSRDSGYNEQFF

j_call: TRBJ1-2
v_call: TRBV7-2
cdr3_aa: CASSLVASSYGYTF

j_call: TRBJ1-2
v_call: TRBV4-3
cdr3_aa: CASSQDRGGYYGYTF

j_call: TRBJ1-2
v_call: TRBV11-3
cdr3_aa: CASSLVVLPYGYTF

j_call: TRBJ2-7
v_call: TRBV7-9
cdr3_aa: CASSGGRVHEQYF

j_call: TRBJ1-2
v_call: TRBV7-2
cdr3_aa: CASSFGQGPGYTF

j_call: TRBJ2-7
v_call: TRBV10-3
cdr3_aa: CASRMGDEQYF

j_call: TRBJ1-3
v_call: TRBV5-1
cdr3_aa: CASSPTSGTGMGNTIYF

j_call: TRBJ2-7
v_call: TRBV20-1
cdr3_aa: CSASSGQEEREQYF

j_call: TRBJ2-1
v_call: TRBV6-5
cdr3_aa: CASSYGGAYNEQFF

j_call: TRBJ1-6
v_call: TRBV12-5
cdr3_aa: CASGLDPHSPLHF

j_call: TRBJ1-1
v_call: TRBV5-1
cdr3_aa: CASSSQPDGTEAFF

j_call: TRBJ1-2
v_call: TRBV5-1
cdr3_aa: CASSLASTGGGYTF

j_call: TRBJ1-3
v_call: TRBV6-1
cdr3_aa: CASSEMVSSSGNTIYF

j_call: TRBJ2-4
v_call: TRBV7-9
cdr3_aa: CASSWPNRLAGAKNIQYF

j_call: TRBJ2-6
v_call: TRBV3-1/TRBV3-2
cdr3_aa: CASSQDLSGANVLTF

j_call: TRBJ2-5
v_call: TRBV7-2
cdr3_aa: CASSSSGTSGQTQYF

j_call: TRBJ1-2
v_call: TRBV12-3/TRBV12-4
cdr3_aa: CASSLDNYGYTF

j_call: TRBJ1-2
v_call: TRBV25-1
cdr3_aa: CASSPGAGGLGYTF

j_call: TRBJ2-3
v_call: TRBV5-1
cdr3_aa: CASRDGSTDTQYF

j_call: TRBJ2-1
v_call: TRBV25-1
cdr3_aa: CASSEPGPLSYNEQFF

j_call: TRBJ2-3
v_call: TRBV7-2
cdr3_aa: CASSLGASGGTDTQYF

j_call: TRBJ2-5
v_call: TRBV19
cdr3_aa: CASNKGRYETQYF

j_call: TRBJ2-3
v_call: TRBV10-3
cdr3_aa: CAILSGGAGDTQYF

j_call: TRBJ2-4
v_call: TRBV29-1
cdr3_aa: CSVEGVDSGDQGGIQYF

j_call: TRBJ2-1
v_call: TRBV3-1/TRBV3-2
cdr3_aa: CASSQGGGRGGSEQFF

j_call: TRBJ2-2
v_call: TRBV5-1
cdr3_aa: CASSPMGQGSTGELFF

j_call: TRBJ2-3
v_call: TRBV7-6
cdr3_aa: CASSRLSGTTDTQYF

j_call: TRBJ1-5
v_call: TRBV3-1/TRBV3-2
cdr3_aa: CASSHPDRGKQPQHF

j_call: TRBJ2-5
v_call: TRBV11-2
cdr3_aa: CASSLASWRIGETQYF

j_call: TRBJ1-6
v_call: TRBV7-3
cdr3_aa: CASSQGGNNSPLHF

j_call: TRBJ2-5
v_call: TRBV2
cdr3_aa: CASSDLTSGLETQYF

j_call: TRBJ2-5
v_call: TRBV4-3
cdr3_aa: CASSPDGILGTQYF

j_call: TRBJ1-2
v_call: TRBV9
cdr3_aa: CASSAAPSSYGYTF

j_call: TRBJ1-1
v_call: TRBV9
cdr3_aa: CASSVDGGGNTEAFF

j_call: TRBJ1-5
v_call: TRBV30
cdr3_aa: CAWSVIGNQPQHF

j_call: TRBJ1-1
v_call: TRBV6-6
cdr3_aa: CASSYSRGAFF

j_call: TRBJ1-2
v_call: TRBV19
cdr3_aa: CASSIQGSVYGYTF

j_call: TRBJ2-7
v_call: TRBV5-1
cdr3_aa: CASSLVAGESYEQYF

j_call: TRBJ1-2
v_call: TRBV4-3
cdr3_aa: CASSQDSVNYGYTF

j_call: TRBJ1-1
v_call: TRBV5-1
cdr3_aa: CASSLGPGKETEAFF

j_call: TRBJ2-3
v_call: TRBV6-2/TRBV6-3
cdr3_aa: CASSYSPGGLAGVTDTQYF

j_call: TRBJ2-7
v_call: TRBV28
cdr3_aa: CASSLTKKGGSNVQYF

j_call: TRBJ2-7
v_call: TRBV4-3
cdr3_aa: CASSQVGRSYEQYF

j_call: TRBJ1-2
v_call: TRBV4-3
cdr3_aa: CASSQDIGQGGYTF

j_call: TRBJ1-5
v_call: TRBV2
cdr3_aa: CASRGDSNQPQHF

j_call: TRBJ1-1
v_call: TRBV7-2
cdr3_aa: CASSPQGGTEAFF

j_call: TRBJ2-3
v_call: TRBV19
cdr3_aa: CASSTRDGADTQYF

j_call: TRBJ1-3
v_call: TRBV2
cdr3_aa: CASRRTAGNTIYF

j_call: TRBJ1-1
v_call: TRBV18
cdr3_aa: CASSQTPRGGIGTEAFF

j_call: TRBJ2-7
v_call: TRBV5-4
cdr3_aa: CASSSRGTYEQYF

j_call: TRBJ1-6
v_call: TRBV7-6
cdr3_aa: CASSLGEFDSPLHF

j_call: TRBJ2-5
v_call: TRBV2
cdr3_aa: CASSELGLRSFRETQYF

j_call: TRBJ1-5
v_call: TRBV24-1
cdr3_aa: CATSAAGGQPQHF

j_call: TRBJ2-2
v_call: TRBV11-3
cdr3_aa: CASSSGQGGTGELFF